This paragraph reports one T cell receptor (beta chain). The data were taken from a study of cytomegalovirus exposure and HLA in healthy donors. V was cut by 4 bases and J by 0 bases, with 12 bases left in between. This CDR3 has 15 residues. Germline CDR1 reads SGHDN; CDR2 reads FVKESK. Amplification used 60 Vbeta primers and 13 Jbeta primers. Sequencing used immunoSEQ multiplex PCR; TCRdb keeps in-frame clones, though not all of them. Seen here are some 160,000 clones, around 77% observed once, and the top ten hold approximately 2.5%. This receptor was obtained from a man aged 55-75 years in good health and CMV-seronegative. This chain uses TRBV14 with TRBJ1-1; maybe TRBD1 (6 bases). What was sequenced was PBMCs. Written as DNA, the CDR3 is TGTGCCAGCAGCCCTCACAGGGTCATGAACACTGAAGCTTTCTTT. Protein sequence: CASSPHRVMNTEAFF. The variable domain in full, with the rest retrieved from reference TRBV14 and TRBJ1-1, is EAGVTQFPSHSVIEKGQTVTLRCDPISGHDNLYWYRRVMGKEIKFLLHFVKESKQDESGMPNNRFLAERTGGTYSTLKVQPAELEDSGVYFCASSPHRVMNTEAFFGQGTRLTVV.